Shown below are 17 T cell receptor beta chains from a single sample sequenced in a study of shared clonotypes between healthy human individuals. Terminally differentiated effector memory CD45RA+ cells were excluded by CCR7 positive selection of CD45RO-negative cells. The assay was immunoSEQ multiplex PCR, and TCRdb's table has in-frame clones only and misses some. The sample consists of about 590,000 clones, less than 97% of them appearing once. Sequenced sample: naive CD8+ T cells sorted from blood. Receptor source: a woman aged 25 to 45 in good health.

DNA of the CDR3: TGTGCCAGTGGGGGGACAGGGACTGAAGCTTTCTTT. Translating it yields CASGGTGTEAFF. J is TRBJ1-1 and V is TRBV6-6; TRBD1 aligns across 9 bases. CDR3 size: 12 residues. Per the germline V gene, CDR1 is MNHNY and CDR2 is SVGAGI (reference sequence). V lost 9 bases and J lost 5; bases outside the gene matches: 4.

This clone was detected once. CDR3 loop: CASTKTVGEKLFF. Written as DNA, the CDR3 is TGTGCCAGTACTAAGACAGTAGGCGAAAAACTGTTTTTT. The rearrangement links TRBV19 to TRBJ1-4; possibly TRBD1 for D (5 bases). Germline V CDR1 and CDR2: LNHDA, SQIVND (reference sequence). The CDR3 runs to 13 residues. With 7 bases removed from V and 8 bases from J, the gap between germline ends came to 14 bases.

The V and J genes are TRBV2 and TRBJ2-5; tentatively, D is TRBD1 (6 bases). The CDR3 runs 14 residues. Germline V gene data show CDR1 as SNHLY and CDR2 as FYNNEI. Trimming pared 3 bases from V and 2 bases from J, leaving 10 bases between. The CDR3 region has the DNA TGTGCCAGCAGTGACCCGGGACATCAAGAGACCCAGTACTTC. Amino acids: CASSDPGHQETQYF.

The chain carries TRBV5-4 and TRBJ1-2, with D possibly being TRBD1 (5 bases). The CDR3 covers 13 residues. V gave up 5 bases and J gave up 7 bases, with 15 bases separating them. Germline CDR1 is SGHNT and CDR2 is YYREEE (reference sequence). The CDR3, as DNA: TGTGCCAGCAGTCCCGGGGAGGGGTCTGGCTACACCTTC. Its translation: CASSPGEGSGYTF.

This sequence joins TRBV13 and TRBJ1-3; D gene uncertain. Germline V lookup: CDR1 PRHDT, CDR2 FYEKMQ (reference sequence). V was shortened by 5 bases and J by 1 base, with 9 bases between the two germline ends. CDR3 size: 14 residues. The CDR3 region is CASSQGISGNTIYF. The CDR3 DNA is TGTGCCAGCAGCCAAGGGATTTCTGGAAACACCATATATTTT. Full variable domain (outside the CDR3, taken from reference TRBV13 and TRBJ1-3): AAGVIQSPRHLIKEKRETATLKCYPIPRHDTVYWYQQGPGQDPQFLISFYEKMQSDKGSIPDRFSAQQFSDYHSELNMSSLELGDSALYFCASSQGISGNTIYFGEGSWLTVV.

The chain recombines TRBV2 with TRBJ2-5; the D is unclear. The germline V gene encodes CDR1 SNHLY and CDR2 FYNNEI. The germline V and J ends were trimmed by 6 bases and 5 bases, with 13 bases remaining between them. This CDR3 spans 13 amino acids. This CDR3 is CASRQDTGETQYF. CDR3 coding DNA: TGTGCCAGCAGGCAAGACACCGGGGAGACCCAGTACTTC.

The genes are TRBV7-8 and TRBJ2-1, with TRBD2 identical over 8 bases. CDR1 SGHVS and CDR2 FQNEAQ come from the germline V gene. The CDR3 extends over 16 amino acids. V shed 1 base and J 2 bases; nucleotides not matched to a gene: 4. For the CDR3, the DNA is TGTGCCAGCAGCTTAGGTCTAGCGGGTACCTACAATGAGCAGTTCTTC. It translates to CASSLGLAGTYNEQFF.

This sequence joins TRBV5-6 and TRBJ1-2; D gene ambiguous. V was trimmed by 3 bases and J by 5 bases, leaving 8 bases between them. Germline V gives CDR1 SGHDT, CDR2 YYEEEE. The CDR3 sequence is 12 residues long. CDR3 DNA: TGTGCCAGCAGCTCCGGGCCGTATGGCTACACCTTC. Its protein is CASSSGPYGYTF.

The rearrangement joins TRBV13 to TRBJ1-1; possibly TRBD1 for D (5 bases). V dropped 5 bases and J dropped 3 bases, with 16 bases sitting between them. The CDR3 has 15 residues. Germline values: CDR1 PRHDT, CDR2 FYEKMQ (reference sequence). The CDR3 coding sequence is TGTGCCAGCAGCGCAGAGTTGGGACGGTACACTGAAGCTTTCTTT. Translating it yields CASSAELGRYTEAFF.

The genes are TRBV27 and TRBJ2-7, with 9 bases lining up with TRBD2. Germline values: CDR1 MNHEY, CDR2 SMNVEV (reference sequence). This CDR3 spans 16 amino acids. V gave up 2 bases and J gave up 0 bases; unmatched junction bases: 5. Here the CDR3 reads CASSLGLAFSSYEQYF. DNA of the CDR3: TGTGCCAGCAGTTTAGGACTAGCGTTCAGCTCCTACGAGCAGTACTTC.

This chain uses TRBV10-1 with TRBJ2-3; TRBD2 might be the D (6 bases). Germline CDR1 reads WNHNN; CDR2 reads SYGVQD (reference sequence). CDR3 length: 15 residues. Trimming took off 4 bases at V and 0 bases at J, with 11 bases between the two ends. The CDR3: CASSGSSESTDTQYF. The CDR3 region has the DNA TGCGCCAGCAGTGGGTCTAGCGAAAGCACAGATACGCAGTATTTT.

The rearrangement uses TRBV27 and TRBJ2-1; TRBD2 matches at 10 bases. CDR1 and CDR2 from the germline V gene are MNHEY and SMNVEV (reference sequence). V shed 8 bases and J 3 bases; nucleotides not matched to a gene: 7. This CDR3 is 15 amino acids long. The CDR3 DNA follows: TGTGCCAGCGCCAAGGGACTAGCGAACTACAATGAGCAGTTCTTC. Translating gives CASAKGLANYNEQFF.

On this clone itself: The same CDR3 is also encoded by other DNA sequences in this sample. This chain joins TRBV30 and TRBJ2-6; perhaps TRBD1 as D (5 bases). Trimming pared 5 bases from V and 0 bases from J, leaving 20 bases between. The V gene's germline CDR1 is GTSNPN and CDR2 SVGIG (reference sequence). CDR3 length: 18 residues. CDR3 loop: CAWDGLQVYSSGANVLTF. CDR3 in DNA: TGTGCCTGGGACGGCTTACAGGTATACAGCTCTGGGGCCAACGTCCTGACTTTC. The full variable domain, its missing parts supplied by reference TRBV30 and TRBJ2-6, is SQTIHQWPATLVQPVGSPLSLECTVEGTSNPNLYWYRQAAGRGLQLLFYSVGIGQISSEVPQNLSASRPQDRQFILSSKKLLLSDSGFYLCAWDGLQVYSSGANVLTFGAGSRLTVL.

The genes are TRBV9 and TRBJ2-7; D perhaps matches TRBD1 (5 bases). With 5 bases removed from V and 4 bases from J, the gap between germline ends came to 7 bases. The CDR3 sequence is 11 residues long. CDR1 SGDLS and CDR2 YYNGEE come from the germline V gene. DNA for the CDR3: TGTGCCAGCAGTCCAGGGTACGAGCAGTACTTC. This sequence encodes CASSPGYEQYF.

V usage is TRBV29-1 and J usage is TRBJ2-7; TRBD1 might be the D (5 bases). Trimming took off 5 bases at V and 2 bases at J, with 10 bases between the two ends. The germline CDR1 and CDR2 sequences are SQVTM and ANQGSEA. This CDR3 is 12 amino acids long. The CDR3 protein is CSVHRPTYEQYF. The CDR3, as DNA: TGCAGCGTTCACAGGCCTACCTACGAGCAGTACTTC.

The V gene is TRBV4-2, the J gene TRBJ2-7, with no clear D. CDR3 length: 12 amino acids. Per the germline V gene, CDR1 is LGHNA and CDR2 is YNFKEQ. Trimming removed 0 bases at V and 5 bases at J, with 5 bases between. The CDR3 sequence: CASSQDGDEQYF. In DNA, the CDR3 is TGTGCCAGCAGCCAAGATGGGGACGAGCAGTACTTC.

This chain uses TRBV28 with TRBJ2-7; the D gene is possibly TRBD1 (5 bases). This CDR3 has 14 amino acids. Trimming pared 4 bases from V and 5 bases from J, leaving 15 bases between. In germline, CDR1 is MDHEN, CDR2 SYDVKM. The DNA for the CDR3 is TGTGCCAGCAGTTCGCAGGGTGAAGGGGACGAGCAGTACTTC. This translates into CASSSQGEGDEQYF.